The rows below give T cell receptor beta chains drawn from one sample of a study of blood T cell repertoires in COVID-19. Generated by immunoSEQ multiplex PCR, the TCRdb table keeps only in-frame clones and is missing some. The sample contains fewer than 150,000 clones, less than 90% of which appear only once. Material: peripheral blood. These TCRs come from a woman in her twenties or thirties who had recovered from COVID-19. Both conserved end residues are part of each CDR3. A D gene is named only where the DNA matches it firmly. Size is omitted from some rows. Given values are once, few, many or a class for expanded clones.

>.|TRBV19|TRBJ1-1|.
TGTGCCAGTAGTCCCACGGGGGGCACTGAAGCTTTCTTT
CASSPTGGTEAFF
>TRBD1|TRBV7-9|TRBJ1-2|.
TGTGCCAGCAGCCCAGGGACAGGGAAGTATGGCTACACCTTC
CASSPGTGKYGYTF
>.|TRBV25-1|TRBJ2-7|.
TGTGCCAGCAGTGAACAGGTTCTCTACGAGCAGTACTTC
CASSEQVLYEQYF
>TRBD1|TRBV6-6|TRBJ1-2|.
TGTGCCAGCAGTCGAGAGACGGGACAGTCCCTCGGGAGATGGGGCTACACCTTC
CASSRETGQSLGRWGYTF
>.|TRBV7-9|TRBJ1-4|few
TGTGCCAGCAGCTTAGTTCCGCAGGGAGGTGAAAAACTGTTTTTT
CASSLVPQGGEKLFF
>.|TRBV15|TRBJ1-1|.
TGTGCCACCAGCAGGGGGTACGGGGGATCGAACACTGAAGCTTTCTTT
CATSRGYGGSNTEAFF
>.|TRBV20-1|TRBJ2-1|.
TGCAGTGCCAGACAGGTCAATGAGCAGTTCTTC
CSARQVNEQFF
>.|TRBV12-3/TRBV12-4|TRBJ1-3|.
TGTGCCAGCAGTCCCACGGTAAACACCATATATTTT
CASSPTVNTIYF
>.|TRBV20-1|TRBJ1-3|.
TGCAGTGCTAGTCGCGGAGACTCTGGAAACACCATATATTTT
CSASRGDSGNTIYF
>TRBD2|TRBV9|TRBJ2-2|.
TGTGCCAGCAGCGTAGCTAGCGGGAGGGCCGGGGAGCTGTTTTTT
CASSVASGRAGELFF
>TRBD2|TRBV5-1|TRBJ2-7|.
TGCGCCAGCAGCTTGGCCTTCGGGACTAGCGGGGGCCCCTCCTACGAGCAGTACTTC
CASSLAFGTSGGPSYEQYF
>TRBD1|TRBV7-8|TRBJ2-7|.
TGTGCCAGCAGCTTAGTTTATGGACAGGGTAGTGTTCTAGACGAGCAGTACTTC
CASSLVYGQGSVLDEQYF
>TRBD1|TRBV7-6|TRBJ2-7|once
TGTGCCAGCAGCTTACGGGACAGTCCAACCGGACCTCAGAGCCTACTATTCGACGAGCAGTACTTC
CASSLRDSPTGPQSLLFDEQYF
>TRBD1|TRBV29-1|TRBJ2-7|.
TGCAGCGCCCGACAGGGACAAGCCGAGCAGTACTTC
CSARQGQAEQYF
>TRBD2|TRBV11-3|TRBJ2-5|.
TGTGCCAGCAGCTTACGGGTGGCGGGAGAGGAGACCCAGTACTTC
CASSLRVAGEETQYF
>.|TRBV7-9|TRBJ2-1|.
TGTGCCAGCAGCTTATTACGGGACATCTATCGGAATGAGCAGTTCTTC
CASSLLRDIYRNEQFF
>.|TRBV28|TRBJ2-7|.
TGTGCCAGCAGAAACCCCCAGGGTCAAGGCTACGAGCAGTACTTC
CASRNPQGQGYEQYF
>TRBD2|TRBV9|TRBJ2-1|.
TGTGCCAGCAGCGTAGGGACTAGCGCATCCTACAATGAGCAGTTCTTC
CASSVGTSASYNEQFF
>.|TRBV24-1|TRBJ1-2|.
TGTGCCACCAGTGATTTCTTCCAGGGAATCCTCTATGGCTACACCTTC
CATSDFFQGILYGYTF
>.|TRBV7-3|TRBJ1-2|.
TGTGCCAGCAGCCCCCACCAGGATAACTATGGCTACACCTTC
CASSPHQDNYGYTF
>TRBD1|TRBV2|TRBJ1-1|.
TGTGCCAGCACTCCCGACGAGGGGGCGCTCACTGAAGCTTTCTTT
CASTPDEGALTEAFF
>TRBD1|TRBV2|TRBJ1-1|.
TGTGCCAGCAGCCCGGGACAGGGTCTATCTGAAGCTTTCTTT
CASSPGQGLSEAFF
>TRBD1|TRBV2|TRBJ2-7|.
TGTGCCAGACACGAAGGACAGGGGGCTTCCTACGAGCAGTACTTC
CARHEGQGASYEQYF
>.|TRBV2|TRBJ1-2|.
TGTGCCAGCAGTACTGAGACTAACTATGGCTACACCTTC
CASSTETNYGYTF
>TRBD1|TRBV5-1|TRBJ1-1|once
TGCGCCAGCAGCCAAGACAGGGAAAAAGCTTTCTTT
CASSQDREKAFF
>.|TRBV5-6|TRBJ2-2|.
TGTGCCAGCAGCTTGGAGACGGGGGTGAACACCGGGGAGCTGTTTTTT
CASSLETGVNTGELFF
>.|TRBV9|TRBJ2-5|.
TGTGCCAGCAGCGTAGGATTAGGGGTGTACCAAGAGACCCAGTACTTC
CASSVGLGVYQETQYF
>TRBD1|TRBV18|TRBJ1-1|.
TGTGCCAGCTCACCACAACTAGACAGGGACACTGAAGCTTTCTTT
CASSPQLDRDTEAFF
>TRBD1|TRBV12-5|TRBJ1-2|.
TGTGCTAGTGGTCTGTATGGACAGGGCGCCTACACCTTC
CASGLYGQGAYTF
>TRBD1|TRBV5-1|TRBJ2-3|.
TGCGCCAGCAGCGCCGCGGACAGGACTAGCACAGATACGCAGTATTTT
CASSAADRTSTDTQYF
>.|TRBV11-2|TRBJ2-7|.
TGTGCCAGCAGCTTAGCGGAGGACGTGAGGGAATACGAGCAGTACTTC
CASSLAEDVREYEQYF
>TRBD2|TRBV9|TRBJ2-1|once
TGTGCCAGCAGCCCAAGCGGGACTAGCGATTACAATGAGCAGTTCTTC
CASSPSGTSDYNEQFF
>.|TRBV3-1/TRBV3-2|TRBJ1-2|.
TGTGCCAGCAGCCATTCTTTGAGCGGCTACACCTTC
CASSHSLSGYTF